This T cell receptor (beta chain) was identified during a study of OX40 agonist ivuxolimab in advanced cancers. Study summary: Partial responses occurred in Three dose-escalation patients, one with hepatocellular carcinoma and two with cutaneous melanoma.

Deletions cut 0 bases from V and 7 bases from J, with 18 bases between. The germline V gene encodes CDR1 LGHNA and CDR2 YSLEER. CDR3 size: 16 residues. Data came from immunoSEQ multiplex PCR; TCRdb stores just in-frame clones and leaves some out. The sample has about 35,000 clones; roughly 85% are singletons. Study observations and caveats: The mean number of expanded clones was higher in CD8+ T cells than in CD4+. At doses 0.1 to 3.0 mg/kg, CD4+ and CD8+ clones expanded.

With respect to this clone: Its antigen is not known.

The rearrangement joins TRBV4-3 to TRBJ1-2; a weak D match, TRBD1 (6 bases). The input for sequencing was CD4+ or CD8+ T cells sorted from blood, taken in a trial of the OX40 agonist ivuxolimab. The clonotype originates from an adult with an advanced solid tumor such as melanoma, head and neck, liver or kidney cancer. CDR3 sequence (DNA): TGCGCCAGCAGCCAAGATCTAAGGGGGGCTTTAGGTGGCTACACCTTC. Its protein is CASSQDLRGALGGYTF.